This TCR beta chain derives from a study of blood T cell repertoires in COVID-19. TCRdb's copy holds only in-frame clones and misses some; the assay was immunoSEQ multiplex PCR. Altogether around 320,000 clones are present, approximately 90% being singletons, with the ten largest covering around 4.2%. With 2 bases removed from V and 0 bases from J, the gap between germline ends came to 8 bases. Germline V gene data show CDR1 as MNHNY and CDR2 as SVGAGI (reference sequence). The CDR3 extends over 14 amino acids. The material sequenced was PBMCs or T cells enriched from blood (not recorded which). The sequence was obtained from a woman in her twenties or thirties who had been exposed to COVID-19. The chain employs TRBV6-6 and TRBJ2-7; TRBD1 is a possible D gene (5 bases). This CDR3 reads CASSYDSSSYEQYF. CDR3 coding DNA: TGTGCCAGCAGTTACGACAGCAGCTCCTACGAGCAGTACTTC.